The T cell receptor beta chain under discussion was sequenced for a study of cytomegalovirus exposure and HLA in healthy donors. This clone has more than one count but fewer than ten. What it binds is unknown. The CDR3 has 13 residues. The V and J ends lost 6 bases and 6 bases respectively, with 14 bases between them. Germline V gene data show CDR1 as MDHEN and CDR2 as SYDVKM. PCR used 60 Vbeta primers and 13 Jbeta primers. Repertoires were generated with immunoSEQ multiplex PCR, while TCRdb's copy carries only in-frame clones and drops some. The table lists about 120,000 clones, 74% of them singletons. General observations from the study: As a later analysis revealed, the rate of TCR association differed by HLA locus, with DRB1 most and HLA-C fewest.

This chain joins TRBV28 and TRBJ1-2, with unresolved D. This TCR was recovered from a human donor in good health. Source material: PBMCs. For the CDR3, the DNA is TGTGCCAGCAGGGTTACGGCCGGGGATGGCTACACCTTC. It encodes CASRVTAGDGYTF.